This T cell receptor beta chain originates from a study of T cells after posttransplantation cyclophosphamide (dated by TCRdb to about 2016). In terms of the full investigation: Using TRB sequencing, the study followed how the T cell repertoire rebuilt after myeloablative bone marrow transplantation with posttransplantation cyclophosphamide given as GVHD prophylaxis. Antigen receptor sequencing covered samples from a few dozen PTCy-treated patients and approximately 17 of their related bone marrow donors. Blood from all 35 or so PTCy patients who had 1-year posttransplant specimens underwent TRB sequencing. TRB sequencing was also done on up to 3 additional blood samples from 2 to 5.2 years after transplant in 3 patients, and on pretransplant blood from a handful of patients. Because TRA and TRB clonality were tightly correlated in 9 samples, subsequent TCR analyses were focused on TRB only. Public TRB sequences were searched against a database of over 3,500 sequences associated with responses to pathogens, tumor antigens, self-antigens and alloantigens.

The sample's treatment or condition label, in plain terms: high-dose cyclophosphamide on days +3 and +4 as single-agent GVHD prophylaxis. Busulfan and fludarabine conditioning, a related or unrelated marrow graft, and cyclophosphamide on days +3 and +4 were given to PTCy patients. PTCy-treated patients came from a prospective multi-institutional clinical trial. Peripheral blood and bone marrow mononuclear cells were isolated by Ficoll-Hypaque density centrifugation and were cryopreserved. CDR1 and CDR2, looked up from the germline V gene (reference sequence), are MNHNY and SVGAGI. The CDR3 spans 12 residues, from the cysteine through the phenylalanine. The kept DNA is CDR3 alone, 36 bases in frame from the first base. V loses 2 bases of germline sequence and J loses 12 bases, and the interval between the two ends is 10 bases. Results and caveats for the whole study, not just this receptor: At 1-2 months, donor-recipient similarity was low but rose over the first year, and the later blood repertoires were often dominated by donor CD8+ memory clones. Across under 50 patients, recipient CMV seropositivity and CMV reactivation were highly associated with TRB clonality; PTCy diversity was similar to CNI/methotrexate controls. The TRB repertoires of T cells infiltrating skin or the GI tract showed only limited overlap with the TRB repertoires found in blood.

Genomic DNA was used for TRB sequencing, which was performed with the immunoSEQ assay at survey resolution or with the hsTCRB kit. Turning to the authors' computational methods: The immunoSEQ software handled initial read processing, and the LymphoSeq R package was used for repertoire analyses. For each TRB dataset, clonality was calculated as 1 minus normalized Shannon entropy, and the Gini coefficient was computed as well. To infer phenotypes in unsorted samples, TRB sequences from sorted subsets of the recipient or donor were mapped onto the unsorted samples of the same recipient. As stored in TCRdb, this immuneACCESS dataset retains in-frame rearrangements with V and J assigned. A fraction of the clones does not appear; measured against another copy, unresolved V genes explain less than half of the discrepancy, and the remainder lacks a known reason. V and J calls and clone size are given by that table; D and trimming were obtained from the DNA. The sample yields 15,000 to 20,000 clones; roughly 87% were counted once. The biggest ten clones account for 5.5% to 7.5% of the sample.

Comment on this clone: Its target antigen remains unknown. No clone much larger than this one lies a single base away; base qualities are absent.

The rearrangement combines TRBV6-6 with TRBJ1-4; tentative D gene TRBD1, with 6 bases matching. The source was PBMCs, collected after allogeneic stem cell transplant with posttransplant cyclophosphamide. This clonotype originated in a female patient between 40 and 55 years old who received an allogeneic stem cell transplant from a related donor, was CMV-positive, and had no GVHD. Once a transplant has taken place, some T cells may be donor derived. The DNA is as follows: TGTGCCAGCAGTTACAGGGGGTTGGAACTGTTTTTT. Its coded protein is CASSYRGLELFF.